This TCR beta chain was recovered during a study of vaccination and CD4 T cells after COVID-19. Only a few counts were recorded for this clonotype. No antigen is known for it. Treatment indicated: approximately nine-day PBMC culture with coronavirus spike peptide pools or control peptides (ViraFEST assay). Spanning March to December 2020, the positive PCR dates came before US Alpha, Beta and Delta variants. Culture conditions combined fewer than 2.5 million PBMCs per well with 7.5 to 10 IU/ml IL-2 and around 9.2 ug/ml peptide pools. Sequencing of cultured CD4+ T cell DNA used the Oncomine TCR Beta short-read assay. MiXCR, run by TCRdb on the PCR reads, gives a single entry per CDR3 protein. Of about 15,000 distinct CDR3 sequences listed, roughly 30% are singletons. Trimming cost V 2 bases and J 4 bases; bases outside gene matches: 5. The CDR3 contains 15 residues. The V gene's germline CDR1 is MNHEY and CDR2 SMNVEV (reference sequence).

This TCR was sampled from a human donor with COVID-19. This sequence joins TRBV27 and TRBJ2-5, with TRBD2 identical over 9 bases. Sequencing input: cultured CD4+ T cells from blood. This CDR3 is CASSLAGGPGETQYF. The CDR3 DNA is TGTGCCAGCAGTTTAGCGGGGGGGCCGGGAGAGACCCAGTACTTC.